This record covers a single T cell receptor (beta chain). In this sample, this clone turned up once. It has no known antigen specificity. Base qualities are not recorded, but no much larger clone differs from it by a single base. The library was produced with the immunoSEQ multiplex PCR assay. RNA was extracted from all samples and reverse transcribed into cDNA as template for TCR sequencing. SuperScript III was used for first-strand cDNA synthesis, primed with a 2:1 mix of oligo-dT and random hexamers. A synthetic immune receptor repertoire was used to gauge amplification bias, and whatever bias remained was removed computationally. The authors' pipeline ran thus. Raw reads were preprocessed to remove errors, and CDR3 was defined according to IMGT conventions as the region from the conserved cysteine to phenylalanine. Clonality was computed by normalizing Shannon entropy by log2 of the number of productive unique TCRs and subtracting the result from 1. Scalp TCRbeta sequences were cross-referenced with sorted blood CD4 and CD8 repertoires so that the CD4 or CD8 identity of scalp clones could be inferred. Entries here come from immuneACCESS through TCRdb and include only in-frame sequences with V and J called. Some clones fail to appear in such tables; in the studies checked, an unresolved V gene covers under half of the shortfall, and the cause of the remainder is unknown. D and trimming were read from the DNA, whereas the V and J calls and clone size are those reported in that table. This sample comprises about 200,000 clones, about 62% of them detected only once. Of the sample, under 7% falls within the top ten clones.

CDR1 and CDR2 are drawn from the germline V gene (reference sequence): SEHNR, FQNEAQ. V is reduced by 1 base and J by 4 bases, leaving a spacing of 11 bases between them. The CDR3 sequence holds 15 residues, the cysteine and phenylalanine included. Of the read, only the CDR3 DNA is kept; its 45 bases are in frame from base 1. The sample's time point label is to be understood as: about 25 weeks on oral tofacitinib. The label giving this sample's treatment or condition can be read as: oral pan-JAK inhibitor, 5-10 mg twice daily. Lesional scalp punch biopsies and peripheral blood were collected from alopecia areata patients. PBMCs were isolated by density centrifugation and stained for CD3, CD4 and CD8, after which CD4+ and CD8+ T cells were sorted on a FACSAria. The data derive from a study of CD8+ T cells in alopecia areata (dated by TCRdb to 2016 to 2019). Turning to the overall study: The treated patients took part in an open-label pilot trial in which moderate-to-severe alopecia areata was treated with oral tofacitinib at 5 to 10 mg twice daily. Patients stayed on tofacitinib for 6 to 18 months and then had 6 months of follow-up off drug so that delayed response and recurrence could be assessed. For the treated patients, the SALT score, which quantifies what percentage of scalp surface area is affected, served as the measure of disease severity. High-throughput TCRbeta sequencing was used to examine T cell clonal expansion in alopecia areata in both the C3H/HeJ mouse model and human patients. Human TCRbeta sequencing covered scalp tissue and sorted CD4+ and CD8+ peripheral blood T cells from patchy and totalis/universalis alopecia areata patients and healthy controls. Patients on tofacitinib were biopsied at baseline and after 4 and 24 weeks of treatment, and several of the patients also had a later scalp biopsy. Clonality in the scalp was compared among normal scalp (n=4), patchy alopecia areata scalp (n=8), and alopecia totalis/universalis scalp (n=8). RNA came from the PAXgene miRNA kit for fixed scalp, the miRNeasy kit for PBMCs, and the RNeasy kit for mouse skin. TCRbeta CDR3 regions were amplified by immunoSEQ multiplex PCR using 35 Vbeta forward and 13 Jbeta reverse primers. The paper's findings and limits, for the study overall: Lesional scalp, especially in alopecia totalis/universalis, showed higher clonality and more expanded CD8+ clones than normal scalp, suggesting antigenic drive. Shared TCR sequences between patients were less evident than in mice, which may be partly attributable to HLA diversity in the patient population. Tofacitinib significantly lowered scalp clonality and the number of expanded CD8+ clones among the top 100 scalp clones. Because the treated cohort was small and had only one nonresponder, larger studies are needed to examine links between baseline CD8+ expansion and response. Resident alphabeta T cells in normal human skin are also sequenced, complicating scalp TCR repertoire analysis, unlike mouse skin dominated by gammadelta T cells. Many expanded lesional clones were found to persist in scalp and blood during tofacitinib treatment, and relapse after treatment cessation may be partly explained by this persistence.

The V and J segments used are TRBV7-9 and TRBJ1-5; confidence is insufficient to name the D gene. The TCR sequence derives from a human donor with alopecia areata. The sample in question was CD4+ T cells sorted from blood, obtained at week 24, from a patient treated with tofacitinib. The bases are TGTGCCAGCAGCTTAGGGCAGAGTGCTAATCAGCCCCAGCATTTT. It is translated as CASSLGQSANQPQHF.